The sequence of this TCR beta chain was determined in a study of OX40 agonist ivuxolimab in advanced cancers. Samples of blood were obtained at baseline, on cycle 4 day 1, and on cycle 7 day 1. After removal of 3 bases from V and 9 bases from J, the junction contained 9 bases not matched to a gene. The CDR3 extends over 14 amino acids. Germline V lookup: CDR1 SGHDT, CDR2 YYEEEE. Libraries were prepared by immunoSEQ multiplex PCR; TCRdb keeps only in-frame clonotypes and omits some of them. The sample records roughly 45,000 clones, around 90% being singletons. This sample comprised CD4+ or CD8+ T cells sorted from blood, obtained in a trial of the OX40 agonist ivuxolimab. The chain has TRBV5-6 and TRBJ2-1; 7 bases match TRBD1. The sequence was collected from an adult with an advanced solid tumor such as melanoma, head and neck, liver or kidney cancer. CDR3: CASSWATGSLEQFF. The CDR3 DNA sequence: TGTGCCAGCAGCTGGGCGACAGGGTCTCTTGAGCAGTTCTTC.